The 7 T cell receptor beta chains below all came from one sample that was sequenced in a study of identical twins. TCRdb re-derived calls from the 5' RACE reads in MiXCR, one entry per CDR3 protein. In the table there are some 1,600,000 distinct CDR3 sequences, around a third of which are singletons. The sequencing sample was made of cord blood. These TCRs come from a newborn girl in good health.

Only a few counts were recorded for this clonotype. The chain couples TRBV24-1 to TRBJ2-1, with D hard to call. The CDR3 extends over 13 amino acids. Germline V gives CDR1 KGHDR, CDR2 SFDVKD. V lost 4 bases and J lost 8, with 11 bases in between. CDR3 bases: TGTGCCACCAGTGACGGTAGCCGGGATGAGCAGTTCTTC. It specifies CATSDGSRDEQFF.

The V and J genes are TRBV29-1 and TRBJ2-7, with a tentative D call TRBD1 (6 bases). V was pared by 0 bases and J by 2 bases, with 8 bases between. The CDR3 runs to 13 residues. CDR1 and CDR2 from the germline V gene are SQVTM and ANQGSEA. The CDR3 DNA reads TGCAGCGTTGAAGAAGGGGGTCCCTACGAGCAGTACTTC. Translation gives CSVEEGGPYEQYF.

This clonotype came up many times. The rearrangement uses TRBV6-5 and TRBJ1-2; D unresolved. The CDR3 is 15 residues long. Germline CDR1 and CDR2: MNHEY and SVGAGI. Deletions cut 1 base from V and 0 bases from J, with 9 bases between. The CDR3 sequence is CASSYYRFSNYGYTF. The DNA for the CDR3 is TGTGCCAGCAGTTACTACCGGTTTTCTAACTATGGCTACACCTTC.

A few counts support this clonotype. The genes are TRBV7-9 and TRBJ2-5; no reliable D call. Looked up from germline, CDR1 is SEHNR and CDR2 is FQNEAQ (reference sequence). The CDR3 length is 14 residues. V gave up 0 bases and J gave up 4 bases, with 9 bases separating them. The CDR3 DNA follows: TGTGCCAGCAGCTTAGCGGGAACAACAGAGACCCAGTACTTC. It translates to CASSLAGTTETQYF. Combining the CDR3 with reference TRBV7-9 and TRBJ2-5 gives the whole variable domain DTGVSQNPRHKITKRGQNVTFRCDPISEHNRLYWYRQTLGQGPEFLTYFQNEAQLEKSRLLSDRFSAERPKGSFSTLEIQRTEQGDSAMYLCASSLAGTTETQYFGPGTRLLVL.

The CDR3 spells CASTVNTEAFF. DNA of the CDR3: TGTGCCAGCACCGTAAACACTGAAGCTTTCTTT. V usage is TRBV28 and J usage is TRBJ1-1; D remains unclear. Trimming removed 7 bases from V and 2 bases from J, with 5 bases in between. Germline loops: CDR1 MDHEN, CDR2 SYDVKM. This CDR3 is built from 11 residues.

The chain is built from TRBV5-1 and TRBJ1-5; 10 positions match TRBD1. The germline V gene has CDR1 SGHRS and CDR2 YFSETQ. J was trimmed by 6 bases and V by 2 bases; bases with no gene match: 5. The CDR3 runs to 15 residues. CDR3 bases: TGCGCCAGCAGCTTCGGGACAGGGGTAATTCAGCCCCAGCATTTT. Amino acids: CASSFGTGVIQPQHF.

The chain recombines TRBV20-1 with TRBJ2-7; possibly TRBD1 or TRBD2 for D (5 bases each). In germline, CDR1 is DFQATT, CDR2 SNEGSKA (reference sequence). The CDR3 totals 18 residues. V was clipped by 0 bases and J by 2 bases, with 23 bases between them. The chain's CDR3 is CSARDLRGSGTSPYEQYF. CDR3 DNA: TGCAGTGCTAGAGATTTAAGGGGATCCGGGACCTCTCCCTACGAGCAGTACTTC.